This T cell receptor (beta chain) was documented in a study of PD-1 blockade in classical Hodgkin lymphoma (dated by TCRdb to about 2020). Broadly, across the study: Nivolumab dosing was 3 mg/kg intravenously every 2 weeks, continuing until either disease progression or unacceptable toxicity. The study used CyTOF and TCR beta sequencing to define a peripheral blood immune signature of response to PD-1 blockade in classical Hodgkin lymphoma.

The research as a whole found: The study was restricted to a single clinical trial cohort, and the causes of repertoire differences, possibly disease activity or prior therapy, were left undefined. Baseline TCR diversity was reported to be lower in newly diagnosed patients than in healthy donors, and even lower in relapsed/refractory patients. Lower diversity was observed in patients in whom nivolumab was started less than 1 year after ASCT, and these patients were excluded from later analyses so that confounding by immune reconstitution would be avoided. Trial patients achieving complete response had baseline diversity similar to newly diagnosed patients, whereas partial responders and progressors had significantly lower diversity. A significant rise by C4D1 was seen in CD4+ but not CD8+ TCR diversity (p=0.0027 vs p=0.16), with the rise being most apparent in complete responders (p=0.02).

For this clone: Its binding antigen is unknown. One base away there is no much larger clone; base qualities are not given. The sample contains more than one DNA sequence encoding this CDR3.

The sample's time point, from its label and the paper: cycle 4 day 1 (C4D1), after more than five weeks of nivolumab. Every trial patient had relapsed following autologous stem cell transplantation, and prior brentuximab vedotin exposure was what differed among cohorts A, B and C. The trial cohort comprised around 60 patients with relapsed/refractory classical Hodgkin lymphoma whose best overall responses were complete response, partial response or progressive disease. Trial patients were treated with single-agent nivolumab in the multi-cohort phase II CheckMate 205 trial. An independent review committee assessed best overall response by applying the 2007 International Working Group response criteria. Trial PBMCs were obtained immediately prior to nivolumab initiation (C1D1) and on therapy at cycle 2 day 1 and cycle 4 day 1. Peripheral blood was collected in 8 mL Vacutainer Cell Preparation Tubes, from which PBMCs were isolated by centrifugation and then cryopreserved.

The germline V gene gives CDR1 as MNHEY and CDR2 as SVGAGI. Spanning cysteine to phenylalanine, the CDR3 consists of 15 amino acids. Only the CDR3 portion is preserved as DNA: 45 bases, with reading frame beginning at the first base. V ends up 7 bases short and J 7 bases short, with an unmatched junction base count of 16. The Qiagen DNeasy kit was used to extract genomic DNA from unsorted PBMCs and from the negatively selected CD4+ and CD8+ fractions. Amplification of TCR beta CDR3 regions was done by immunoSEQ multiplex PCR with primers that anneal to V and J segments. A synthetic immune receptor repertoire was used to minimize amplification bias, and any remaining bias was removed computationally after sequencing. Processing in the source paper ran as follows. Custom Python scripts were used to quantify repertoire diversity as the Shannon entropy index. Unsorted, CD4+ and CD8+ repertoires were analyzed separately, except for combined analyses in which CD4+ and CD8+ sequences were merged in silico. A clone was considered expanded if an increase in frequency of at least 2-fold after treatment relative to C1D1 was found, and a pseudocount of 0.5 was applied to clones undetected at baseline. Clones with 0 or 1 copy at C1D1 were classified as singleton clones, and clones with 2 or more copies were classified as non-singleton clones. Clones expanded in unsorted samples were annotated as CD4+, CD8+ or unknown by matching protein sequences in sorted samples from the same patient. Wilcoxon tests were applied to paired samples to test diversity changes from C1D1 to C4D1. The table was pulled from immuneACCESS by TCRdb, which kept in-frame rearrangements only. Such tables lose some clones; where checked, under half of the loss comes from unresolved V genes, and the rest has no known cause. That table supplies the V and J calls and clone size; D and trimming were determined from the DNA. The sample records some 50,000 clones, around 76% of which are singletons. Approximately 12% of the sample comes from the top ten.

The source was peripheral blood mononuclear cells (PBMCs), collected before the fourth cycle of nivolumab. The rearrangement joined TRBV6-5 to TRBJ2-7, and 7 junction bases match TRBD2. The origin of this receptor is a human donor with classical Hodgkin lymphoma. The DNA sequence reads TGTGCCAGCAACACCGGACTAGGGCGATCTAAAGAGCAGTACTTC. This is translated as CASNTGLGRSKEQYF.